This passage covers 6 T cell receptor beta chains from one sample sequenced in a study of blood T cell repertoires in COVID-19. TCRdb's copy holds only in-frame clones and misses some; the assay was immunoSEQ multiplex PCR. The sample lists 150,000 or so clones; 78% were seen once. The sequencing sample was made of peripheral blood. The receptors shown here come from an elderly man with acute or convalescent COVID-19.

The chain employs TRBV5-1 and TRBJ2-2; D call uncertain. The germline gives CDR1 SGHRS, CDR2 YFSETQ. Trimming took off 0 bases at V and 9 bases at J, with 12 bases between the two ends. The CDR3 totals 14 residues. CDR3 sequence reads: CASSLASFGRELFF. In DNA form, the CDR3 reads TGCGCCAGCAGCTTGGCTTCCTTTGGGCGGGAGCTGTTTTTT. Variable domain in full (rest from reference TRBV5-1 and TRBJ2-2): KAGVTQTPRYLIKTRGQQVTLSCSPISGHRSVSWYQQTPGQGLQFLFEYFSETQRNKGNFPGRFSGRQFSNSRSEMNVSTLELGDSALYLCASSLASFGRELFFGEGSRLTVL.

The chain couples TRBV5-1 to TRBJ2-3; tentatively, D is TRBD2 (6 bases). CDR1 is SGHRS, CDR2 YFSETQ, per germline. Trimming pared 0 bases from V and 4 bases from J, leaving 9 bases between. The CDR3 runs to 14 residues. The CDR3 bases are TGCGCCAGCAGCTTGGGGAGGGTACCAGATACGCAGTATTTT. Translation gives CASSLGRVPDTQYF.

The V call is TRBV2, the J call TRBJ2-5; D perhaps matches TRBD2 (6 bases). The V end lost 3 bases, the J end lost 5 bases, and 10 bases lay between the germline ends. The CDR3 runs to 13 residues. CDR1 is SNHLY and CDR2 is FYNNEI in the germline V gene. The CDR3 nucleotides read TGTGCCAGCAGTGATATGGCGGGGGAGACCCAGTACTTC. Its protein product is CASSDMAGETQYF.

The rearrangement links TRBV10-3 to TRBJ2-2; the match to TRBD2 covers 10 bases. J gave up 2 bases and V 5 bases, and 5 bases lay outside the gene matches. This CDR3 comprises 16 residues. Germline V gene data show CDR1 as ENHRY and CDR2 as SYGVKD. CDR3 DNA sequence: TGTGCCATCAGTCAAGGACTAGCGGAAAACACCGGGGAGCTGTTTTTT. Translated, it gives CAISQGLAENTGELFF.

This clone has only one observation. The chain joins TRBV12-3 or TRBV12-4 to TRBJ1-2; no clear D gene. This CDR3 spans 12 amino acids. V was clipped by 5 bases and J by 4 bases, with 8 bases between them. CDR3 amino acids: CASSPEGYGYTF. CDR3 coding DNA: TGTGCCAGCAGTCCCGAGGGCTATGGCTACACCTTC.

The chain carries TRBV9 and TRBJ1-4; 7 nucleotides agree with TRBD1. Trimming took 3 bases from V and 1 from J; bases not matched to a gene: 3. The germline CDR1 and CDR2 sequences are SGDLS and YYNGEE. The CDR3 extends over 15 amino acids. This CDR3 is CASSARTGTNEKLFF. The DNA of the CDR3 is TGTGCCAGCAGCGCCAGGACAGGAACTAATGAAAAACTGTTTTTT.